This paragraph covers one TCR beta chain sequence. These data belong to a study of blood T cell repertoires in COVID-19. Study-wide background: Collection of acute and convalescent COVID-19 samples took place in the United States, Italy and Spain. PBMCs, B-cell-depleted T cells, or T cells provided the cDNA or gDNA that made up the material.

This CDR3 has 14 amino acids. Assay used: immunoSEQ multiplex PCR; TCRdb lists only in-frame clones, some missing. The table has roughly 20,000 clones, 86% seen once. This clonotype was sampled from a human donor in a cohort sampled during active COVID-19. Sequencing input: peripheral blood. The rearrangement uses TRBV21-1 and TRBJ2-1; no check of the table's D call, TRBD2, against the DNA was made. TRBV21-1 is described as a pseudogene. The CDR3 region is CASRWTSPYNEQFF. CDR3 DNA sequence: TGTGCCAGCAGATGGACTAGCCCTTACAATGAGCAGTTCTTC.